This entry lists 27 T cell receptor beta chains sequenced from one sample in a study of regulatory T cells in long-lasting Graves disease. Time point in this sample: newly diagnosed GD, antithyroid drugs for less than 3 months. After RNA was extracted from PBMCs, the TCR library was made from it. Building the TCR beta libraries relied on iRepertoire HTBI primers, and CDR3 regions underwent Arm-PCR. TCRdb reprocessed the multiplex PCR reads via MiXCR and lists one record per CDR3 protein. The repertoire holds over 500,000 distinct CDR3 sequences, with 15% to 20% as singletons. These records were also assigned to another study, of T cells in Graves' hyperthyroidism and ophthalmopathy.

Material: peripheral blood mononuclear cells (PBMCs), obtained at new diagnosis, from a patient treated with antithyroid drugs. These receptors came from a woman in her thirties with Graves disease.

This clonotype has a handful of counts. The V gene is TRBV7-9, the J gene TRBJ1-2; no reliable D call. Germline V gene sequence: CDR1 SEHNR, CDR2 FQNEAQ (reference sequence). The CDR3 sequence is 13 residues long. Deletions cut 3 bases from V and 6 bases from J, with 11 bases between. The CDR3 spells CASSLNRRDGYTF. The CDR3 bases are TGTGCCAGCAGCTTGAACCGTCGGGATGGCTACACCTTC.

This clonotype was observed at least ten times. The V and J genes are TRBV28 and TRBJ2-2; weak D call: TRBD2 (6 bases). Germline assignment: CDR1 MDHEN and CDR2 SYDVKM. This CDR3 region has 15 residues. Deletions cut 10 bases from V and 0 bases from J, with 15 bases between. The CDR3 DNA follows: TGTGCCATCGGCGGAGGGGCCTCGAACACCGGGGAGCTGTTTTTT. It codes for CAIGGGASNTGELFF.

Many counts were recorded for this clonotype. The V and J genes are TRBV30 and TRBJ1-1, with D perhaps TRBD1 (5 bases). V was shortened by 4 bases and J by 2 bases, with 11 bases between the two germline ends. The CDR3 spans 13 residues. Germline lookup yields CDR1 GTSNPN and CDR2 SVGIG (reference sequence). Written as DNA, the CDR3 is TGTGCCTGGACCAGGGAACTCAACACTGAAGCTTTCTTT. Its translation is CAWTRELNTEAFF.

This clonotype was detected a few times. This chain links TRBV28 with TRBJ2-7; TRBD1 matches 7 bases. After removal of 6 bases from V and 3 bases from J, the junction contained 8 bases not matched to a gene. Germline V gene sequence: CDR1 MDHEN, CDR2 SYDVKM. This CDR3 has 14 residues. The chain's CDR3 is CASSTNWDSYEQYF. CDR3 nucleotides: TGTGCCAGCAGCACCAACTGGGACAGCTACGAGCAGTACTTC.

This clonotype was detected many times. The chain combines TRBV20-1 with TRBJ2-7; possibly TRBD1 or TRBD2 for D (5 bases each). The length of the CDR3 is 13 residues. Germline assignment: CDR1 DFQATT and CDR2 SNEGSKA (reference sequence). V dropped 7 bases and J dropped 2 bases, with 15 bases sitting between them. This CDR3 is CSVPGLDTYEQYF. For the CDR3, the DNA is TGCAGTGTCCCGGGGCTAGACACCTACGAGCAGTACTTC.

This clonotype was seen repeatedly, ten times or more. This rearrangement joins TRBV7-9 to TRBJ2-5; 9 bases line up with TRBD1. J gave up 2 bases and V 5 bases, and 12 bases lay outside the gene matches. CDR3 length: 17 residues. Germline CDR1 SEHNR, CDR2 FQNEAQ (reference sequence). The CDR3 sequence is CASSRDRRTGEQETQYF. CDR3 nucleotides: TGTGCCAGCAGCCGTGATAGAAGGACAGGGGAACAAGAGACCCAGTACTTC.

The V gene is TRBV6-5, the J gene TRBJ1-6; 7 positions match TRBD1. Germline-derived CDR1 and CDR2 are MNHEY and SVGAGI. J lost 7 bases, V lost 0 bases, and 6 bases had no gene match. The CDR3 consists of 16 residues. CDR3 amino acids: CASSYSPDRANSPLHF. The CDR3 region has the DNA TGTGCCAGCAGTTACTCGCCAGACAGGGCCAATTCACCCCTCCACTTT.

This clonotype was picked up a small number of times. The V gene is TRBV5-1, the J gene TRBJ1-6; D ambiguous. The germline V gene encodes CDR1 SGHRS and CDR2 YFSETQ. V was pared by 4 bases and J by 14 bases, with 16 bases between. This CDR3 region has 13 residues. CDR3 DNA sequence: TGCGCCAGCAGCGCTGCCTTTTCGGAGACCCTCCACTTT. Translation: CASSAAFSETLHF.

This clonotype was seen ten or more times. V usage is TRBV25-1 and J usage is TRBJ2-7; TRBD1 is a possible D gene (6 bases). The V end was cut by 4 bases, the J end by 4 bases, with 14 bases between. Germline V CDR1 and CDR2: MGHDK, SYGVNS. This CDR3 is built from 14 residues. Here the CDR3 reads CASSVGRGEYEQYF. The CDR3 DNA reads TGTGCCAGCAGTGTGGGCAGGGGAGAGTACGAGCAGTACTTC.

The chain is built from TRBV28 and TRBJ2-5; D gene unclear. The V and J ends lost 1 base and 1 base respectively, with 16 bases between them. The CDR3 runs 17 residues. Germline V gene data show CDR1 as MDHEN and CDR2 as SYDVKM. CDR3 sequence (DNA): TGTGCCAGCAGTTTATACCCAGGAAGGACCGGCCAAGAGACCCAGTACTTC. It encodes CASSLYPGRTGQETQYF. Supplemented by reference TRBV28 and TRBJ2-5, the full variable domain reads DVKVTQSSRYLVKRTGEKVFLECVQDMDHENMFWYRQDPGLGLRLIYFSYDVKMKEKGDIPEGYSVSREKKERFSLILESASTNQTSMYLCASSLYPGRTGQETQYFGPGTRLLVL.

This clonotype has ten or more counts. The rearrangement joins TRBV3-1 to TRBJ1-1, with D tentatively TRBD1 (5 bases). From germline, CDR1 is LGHDT and CDR2 YNNKEL (reference sequence). The CDR3 spans 19 residues. The V end was cut by 0 bases, the J end by 1 base, with 21 bases between. The CDR3 DNA reads as TGTGCCAGCAGCCAAGATCGCCGACGGGACGCTAAAGAGAACACTGAAGCTTTCTTT. It translates to CASSQDRRRDAKENTEAFF.

As for this clonotype: A much larger clone sits a single nucleotide away, making a read error possible. The chain recombines TRBV28 with TRBJ2-7, with a weak D call TRBD2 (6 bases). Germline CDR1 reads MDHEN; CDR2 reads SYDVKM. The CDR3 contains 15 residues. The CDR3 protein is CASGLGGVPFYEQYF. The CDR3 region has the DNA TGTGCCAGCGGTTTAGGAGGGGTGCCCTTCTACGAGCAGTACTTC.

This clonotype was observed at least ten times. V gene TRBV12-3 or TRBV12-4 combines with J gene TRBJ2-2; no clear D gene. Trimming pared 5 bases from V and 7 bases from J, leaving 11 bases between. The CDR3 loop spans 13 amino acids. CDR3 DNA: TGTGCCAGCAGTCCTCGTTACGACGGGGAGCTGTTTTTT. Encoded protein: CASSPRYDGELFF.

The chain links TRBV7-8 to TRBJ1-2; D remains ambiguous. V was cut by 1 base and J by 3 bases, with 9 bases left in between. The CDR3 consists of 14 residues. Germline-derived CDR1 and CDR2 are SGHVS and FQNEAQ. CDR3 residues: CASSLVLPHYGYTF. In DNA form, the CDR3 reads TGTGCCAGCAGCTTAGTCTTACCGCACTATGGCTACACCTTC.

This clonotype came up a few times. The chain uses TRBV10-2 and TRBJ1-4; D is uncertain. V shed 2 bases and J shed 7 bases, with 8 bases lying between them. This CDR3 spans 13 amino acids. Per the germline V gene, CDR1 is WSHSY and CDR2 is SAAADI. In DNA, the CDR3 is TGCGCCAGCAGTGAGGGATTGGGTGAAAAACTGTTTTTT. Its protein product is CASSEGLGEKLFF.

This clonotype was seen at least ten times. This chain links TRBV28 with TRBJ1-4, with 8 bases identical to TRBD1. With 5 bases clipped from V and 10 bases from J, the junction kept 6 bases outside the gene matches. There are 13 residues in the CDR3. Germline V CDR1 and CDR2: MDHEN, SYDVKM. This CDR3 is CASSPTGGLKLFF. Written as DNA, the CDR3 is TGTGCCAGCAGTCCCACAGGGGGTTTAAAACTGTTTTTT.

The chain is built from TRBV9 and TRBJ1-3; unclear D gene. The CDR3 runs 17 residues. Between the trimmed V and J ends, which lost 0 bases and 0 bases, there was a span of 13 bases. Germline V CDR1 and CDR2: SGDLS, YYNGEE. The DNA for the CDR3 is TGTGCCAGCAGCGTAGACGGCCGGGCTTACTCTGGAAACACCATATATTTT. Residues: CASSVDGRAYSGNTIYF.

This clonotype was observed at least ten times. The V call is TRBV28, the J call TRBJ2-7, with a possible D match to TRBD2 (5 bases). This CDR3 spans 15 amino acids. The V gene's germline CDR1 is MDHEN and CDR2 SYDVKM. V lost 6 bases and J lost 7, with 22 bases in between. The DNA for the CDR3 is TGTGCCAGCAGCCAAACCCCGGGATCACTGGGGGAGCAGTACTTC. The encoded protein is CASSQTPGSLGEQYF.

This clonotype was recorded once. This may be a read error: a much more frequent sequence differs by one nucleotide. The V and J genes are TRBV6-5 and TRBJ1-5; the D gene is possibly TRBD1 (5 bases). Germline CDR1 MNHEY, CDR2 SVGAGI. Trimming left V 4 bases short and J 11 bases short, with 18 bases between. CDR3 length equals 14 residues. The CDR3 is CASSSGQATTAQHF. The CDR3 nucleotides are TGTGCCAGCAGTTCGGGGCAGGCTACCACGGCCCAGCATTTT.

The genes are TRBV20-1 and TRBJ2-4, with TRBD1 identical over 7 bases. With V trimmed by 0 bases and J by 5 bases, 7 bases remained unmatched. The CDR3 covers 15 residues. Germline values: CDR1 DFQATT, CDR2 SNEGSKA (reference sequence). As DNA, the CDR3 is TGCAGTGCTAGAGATTTAGACAGGGCCGAAAACATTCAGTACTTC. It encodes CSARDLDRAENIQYF.

This clonotype has more than one count but fewer than ten. The rearrangement links TRBV12-3 or TRBV12-4 to TRBJ1-2; possible D gene TRBD1, 6 bases. Between the trimmed V and J ends, which lost 7 bases and 0 bases, there was a span of 12 bases. This CDR3 contains 14 residues. CDR3 DNA sequence: TGTGCCAGCAACTGGGGGGGCCCTAACTATGGCTACACCTTC. Residues: CASNWGGPNYGYTF.

The sample holds many counts of this clonotype. CDR3 sequence (DNA): TGTGCCAGCAGCCCCCAGGGCCCCCTCGAAGCTTTCTTT. Translated, it gives CASSPQGPLEAFF. This chain uses TRBV5-4 with TRBJ1-1, with D perhaps TRBD1 (5 bases). The germline V and J ends were trimmed by 4 bases and 8 bases, with 15 bases remaining between them. This CDR3 region has 13 residues. Per the germline V gene, CDR1 is SGHNT and CDR2 is YYREEE (reference sequence).

Ten or more counts support this clonotype. V gene TRBV2 combines with J gene TRBJ2-7; possibly TRBD1 for D (5 bases). Trimming cost V 3 bases and J 2 bases, with 11 bases left between them. Looked up from germline, CDR1 is SNHLY and CDR2 is FYNNEI. This CDR3 has 14 amino acids. Here the CDR3 DNA reads TGTGCCAGCAGTGACCCAAGACAGCCCTACGAGCAGTACTTC. This gives the protein CASSDPRQPYEQYF.

The gene calls are TRBV6-1 and TRBJ2-7; 9 bases align to TRBD1. The CDR3 is made up of 13 amino acids. From germline, CDR1 is MNHNS and CDR2 SASEGT. V lost 10 bases and J lost 3; bases outside the gene matches: 7. The CDR3 DNA reads TGTGCCACCATTCCGGGACAGGGCTACGAGCAGTACTTC. It specifies CATIPGQGYEQYF.

This clonotype was observed many times. The rearrangement uses TRBV28 and TRBJ2-7, with unresolved D. CDR1 MDHEN and CDR2 SYDVKM come from the germline V gene. The CDR3 contains 12 residues. Trimming shortened V by 7 bases and J by 0 bases, and 7 bases separated the two germline ends. The CDR3 loop reads CASKESSYEQYF. CDR3 nucleotides: TGTGCCAGCAAGGAGAGCTCCTACGAGCAGTACTTC.

This clonotype has ten or more counts. The chain's CDR3 is CASSEKGTGAYEQYF. CDR3 nucleotide sequence: TGTGCCAGCAGTGAGAAAGGGACAGGGGCCTACGAGCAGTACTTC. The V gene is TRBV6-1, the J gene TRBJ2-7, with TRBD1 matching over 10 bases. The CDR3 is 15 residues long. Looked up from germline, CDR1 is MNHNS and CDR2 is SASEGT. V lost 3 bases and J lost 2; bases outside the gene matches: 4.

This clonotype was detected ten times or more. This chain links TRBV27 with TRBJ2-3; TRBD2 aligns across 11 bases. The V gene's germline CDR1 is MNHEY and CDR2 SMNVEV (reference sequence). The CDR3 consists of 15 residues. With 5 bases clipped from V and 0 bases from J, the junction kept 1 base outside the gene matches. CDR3 residues: CASSRLAGSTDTQYF. The CDR3 DNA is TGTGCCAGCAGTCGACTAGCGGGAAGCACAGATACGCAGTATTTT.